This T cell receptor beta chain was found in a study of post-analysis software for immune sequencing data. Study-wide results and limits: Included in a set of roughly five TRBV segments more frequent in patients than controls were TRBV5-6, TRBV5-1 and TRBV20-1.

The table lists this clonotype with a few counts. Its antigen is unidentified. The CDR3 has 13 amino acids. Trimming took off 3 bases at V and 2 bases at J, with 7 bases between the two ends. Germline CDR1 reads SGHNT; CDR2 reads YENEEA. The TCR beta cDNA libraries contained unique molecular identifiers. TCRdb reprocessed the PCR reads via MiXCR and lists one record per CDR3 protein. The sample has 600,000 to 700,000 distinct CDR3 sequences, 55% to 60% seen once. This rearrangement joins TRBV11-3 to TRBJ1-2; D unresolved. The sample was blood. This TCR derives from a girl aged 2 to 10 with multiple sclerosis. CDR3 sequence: CASSLTTNYGYTF. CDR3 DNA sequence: TGTGCCAGCAGCTTGACGACCAACTATGGCTACACCTTC.